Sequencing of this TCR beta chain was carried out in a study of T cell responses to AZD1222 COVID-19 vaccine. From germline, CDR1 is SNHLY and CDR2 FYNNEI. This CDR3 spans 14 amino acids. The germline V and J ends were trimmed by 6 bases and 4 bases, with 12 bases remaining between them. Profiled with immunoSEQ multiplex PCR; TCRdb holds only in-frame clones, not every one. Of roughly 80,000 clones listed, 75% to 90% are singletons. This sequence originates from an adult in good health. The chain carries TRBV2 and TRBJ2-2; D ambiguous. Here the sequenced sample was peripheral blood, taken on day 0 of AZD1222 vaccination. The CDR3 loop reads CASRGPRSTGELFF. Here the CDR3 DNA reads TGTGCCAGCAGGGGTCCCCGCAGCACCGGGGAGCTGTTTTTT.